A single sample is the source of the 8 T cell receptor beta chains below, sequenced in a study of cytomegalovirus exposure and HLA in healthy donors. Primers for the PCR totalled 60 Vbeta and 13 Jbeta. Some clones are missing from TCRdb's copy, which holds only in-frame ones; the method was immunoSEQ multiplex PCR. The repertoire has 170,000 or so clones, approximately 82% of them found once; the top ten carry about 2.2%. The specimen was PBMCs. Receptor source: a woman aged 25 to 39 in good health and CMV-seronegative.

The V gene is TRBV28, the J gene TRBJ2-6; TRBD2 might be the D (5 bases). Looked up from germline, CDR1 is MDHEN and CDR2 is SYDVKM. The V gene lost 2 bases and the J gene lost 2 bases, with 7 bases spanning the gap. This CDR3 spans 15 amino acids. CDR3 sequence reads: CASSLPGTGANVLTF. The CDR3 DNA reads TGTGCCAGCAGTTTACCGGGGACTGGGGCCAACGTCCTGACTTTC.

The gene calls are TRBV25-1 and TRBJ2-5, with a possible D match to TRBD2 (5 bases). This CDR3 has 14 residues. With 1 base removed from V and 6 bases from J, the gap between germline ends came to 12 bases. CDR1 and CDR2 (germline): MGHDK, SYGVNS. The CDR3 DNA follows: TGTGCCAGCAGTGAATCGAGGGCCCCGAAGACCCAGTACTTC. Its protein product is CASSESRAPKTQYF. Full variable domain (rest looked up from reference TRBV25-1 and TRBJ2-5): EADIYQTPRYLVIGTGKKITLECSQTMGHDKMYWYQQDPGMELHLIHYSYGVNSTEKGDLSSESTVSRIRTEHFPLTLESARPSHTSQYLCASSESRAPKTQYFGPGTRLLVL.

The chain couples TRBV7-9 to TRBJ1-4; 9 bases match TRBD1. This CDR3 comprises 14 residues. The germline V gene has CDR1 SEHNR and CDR2 FQNEAQ (reference sequence). V shed 5 bases, J shed 5 bases, and the junction held 3 bases outside the gene matches. The CDR3 nucleotides are TGTGCCAGCAGCCAGACAGGGGGGAATGAAAAACTGTTTTTT. Protein sequence: CASSQTGGNEKLFF.

The chain carries TRBV15 and TRBJ2-2, with no clear D. This CDR3 spans 13 amino acids. Germline loops: CDR1 LNHNV, CDR2 YYDKDF (reference sequence). V lost 1 base and J lost 7, with 7 bases in between. The CDR3: CATSRVRNGELFF. CDR3 in DNA: TGTGCCACCAGCAGAGTGCGGAACGGGGAGCTGTTTTTT. The full variable domain, its missing parts supplied by reference TRBV15 and TRBJ2-2, is DAMVIQNPRYQVTQFGKPVTLSCSQTLNHNVMYWYQQKSSQAPKLLFHYYDKDFNNEADTPDNFQSRRPNTSFCFLDIRSPGLGDTAMYLCATSRVRNGELFFGEGSRLTVL.

The chain uses TRBV6-5 and TRBJ1-1; 7 nucleotides line up with TRBD1. Germline CDR1 MNHEY, CDR2 SVGAGI. V lost 7 bases and J lost 1; bases outside the gene matches: 6. The CDR3 runs to 14 residues. The DNA for the CDR3 is TGTGCCAGCAACCGACAGGGACCGAACACTGAAGCTTTCTTT. It specifies CASNRQGPNTEAFF.

The chain couples TRBV2 to TRBJ2-7, with a weak D call TRBD2 (6 bases). Germline V gives CDR1 SNHLY, CDR2 FYNNEI. V was cut by 0 bases and J by 4 bases, with 13 bases left in between. The CDR3 covers 15 residues. The CDR3 loop is CASSEAVGSRYEQYF. As DNA, the CDR3 is TGTGCCAGCAGTGAAGCTGTCGGGAGTCGTTACGAGCAGTACTTC.

The chain uses TRBV4-3 and TRBJ1-2; the D is unclear. Germline V gene lookup returns CDR1 LGHNA and CDR2 YSLEER. Trimming removed 0 bases from V and 2 bases from J, with 16 bases in between. CDR3 length: 17 residues. CDR3 in amino acids: CASSQEPASRGNYGYTF. The CDR3 region has the DNA TGCGCCAGCAGCCAAGAACCTGCTTCGCGGGGAAACTATGGCTACACCTTC.

The CDR3 nucleotides are TGTGCCAGCAGCGTAGCTAGCGGGATGAACACCGGGGAGCTGTTTTTT. Its translation is CASSVASGMNTGELFF. V gene TRBV9 combines with J gene TRBJ2-2; TRBD2 agrees at 9 bases. This CDR3 contains 16 residues. CDR1 SGDLS and CDR2 YYNGEE come from the germline V gene. The J segment lost 1 base and the V segment lost 0 bases, leaving 1 base of the junction unmatched.